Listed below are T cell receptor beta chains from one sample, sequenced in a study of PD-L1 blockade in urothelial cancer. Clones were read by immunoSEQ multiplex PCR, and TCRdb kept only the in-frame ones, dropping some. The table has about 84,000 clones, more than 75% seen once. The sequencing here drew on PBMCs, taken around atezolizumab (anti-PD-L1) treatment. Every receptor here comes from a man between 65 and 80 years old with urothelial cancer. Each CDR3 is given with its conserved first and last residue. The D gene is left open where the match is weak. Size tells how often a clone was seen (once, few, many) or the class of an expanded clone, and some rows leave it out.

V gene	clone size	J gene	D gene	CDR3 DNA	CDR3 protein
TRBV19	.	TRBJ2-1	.	TGTGCCAGTAGCCCTACAGGGTACAATGAGCAGTTCTTC	CASSPTGYNEQFF
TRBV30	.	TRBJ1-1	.	TGTGCCTGGAACCCCCAGGGGAACACTGAAGCTTTCTTT	CAWNPQGNTEAFF
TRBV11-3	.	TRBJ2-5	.	TGTGCCAGCAGCCATCGAACTAACCAAGAGACCCAGTACTTC	CASSHRTNQETQYF
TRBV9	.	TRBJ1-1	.	TGTGCCAGCAGCGCCCAGGTAGGCACTGAAGCTTTCTTT	CASSAQVGTEAFF
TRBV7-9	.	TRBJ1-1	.	TGTGCCAGCAGCCGAGTACCCAACACTGAAGCTTTCTTT	CASSRVPNTEAFF
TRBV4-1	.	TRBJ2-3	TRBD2	TGCGCCAGCAGCCAATCATCACGGGGGGGTAGCACAGATACGCAGTATTTT	CASSQSSRGGSTDTQYF
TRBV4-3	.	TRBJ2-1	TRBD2	TGCGCCAGCAGCCAAGATTGGGACGGGACTAGCGGGACAGGTCTGGGGAATGAGCAGTTCTTC	CASSQDWDGTSGTGLGNEQFF
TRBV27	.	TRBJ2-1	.	TGTGCCAGCAGTCCAAACTACTCCCCGGGTGAGCAGTTCTTC	CASSPNYSPGEQFF
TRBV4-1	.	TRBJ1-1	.	TGCGCCAGCAGCCAGGCCCCCGGACAGTCAATCGAGGCTTTCTTT	CASSQAPGQSIEAFF
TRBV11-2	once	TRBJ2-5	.	TGTGCCAGCAGTCCAGGAGGGGGCCCAGGGATAGAGACCCAGTACTTC	CASSPGGGPGIETQYF
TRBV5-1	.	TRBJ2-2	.	TGCGCCTCCTGGCGGGGAACGGACACCGGGGAGCTGTTTTTT	CASWRGTDTGELFF
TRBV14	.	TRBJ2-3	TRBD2	TGTGCCAGCAGCCAAGCCTGGGAGGGAGATACGCAGTATTTT	CASSQAWEGDTQYF
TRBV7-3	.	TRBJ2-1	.	TGTGCCAGCAGCCTCTCGCCCCTAGCCGGAACCTACAATGAGCAGTTCTTC	CASSLSPLAGTYNEQFF
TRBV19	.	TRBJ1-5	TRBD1	TGTGCCAGTAGTATGGGGGACAGCTATAGCGGGCCCCAGCATTTT	CASSMGDSYSGPQHF
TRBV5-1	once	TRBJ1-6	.	TGCGCCAGCAGCCGGACGGACGCGGGCAATTCACCCCTCCACTTT	CASSRTDAGNSPLHF
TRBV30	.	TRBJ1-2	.	TGTGCCTGGACCTCTTCTCGTGGCTACACCTTC	CAWTSSRGYTF
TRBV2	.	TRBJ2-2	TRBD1	TGTGCCAGCAGGGATGGGACAGCGAACACCGGGGAGCTGTTTTTT	CASRDGTANTGELFF
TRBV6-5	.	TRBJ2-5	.	TGTGCCAGCAGCAAGCCAGGGTTGGAGACCCAGTACTTC	CASSKPGLETQYF
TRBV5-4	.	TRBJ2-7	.	TGTGCCAGCAGCCTCGACTCCTCCGAGCAGTACTTC	CASSLDSSEQYF
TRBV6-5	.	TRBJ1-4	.	TGTGCCAGCACGAGTAGAGGTCGACCTGGGGAAAAACTGTTTTTT	CASTSRGRPGEKLFF
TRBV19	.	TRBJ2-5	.	TGTGCCAGTATGGCGGGGGAGACCCAGTACTTC	CASMAGETQYF
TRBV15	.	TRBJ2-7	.	TGTGCCACCAGCAGATCGGGATCCCCGGAGCAGTACTTC	CATSRSGSPEQYF
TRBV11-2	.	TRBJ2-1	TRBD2	TGTGCCAGCAGCTCTTGGACTAGCGGGAATGGGAATGAGCAGTTCTTC	CASSSWTSGNGNEQFF
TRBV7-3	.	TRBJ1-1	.	TGTGCCAGCAGCAGAGGGACTAACACTGAAGCTTTCTTT	CASSRGTNTEAFF
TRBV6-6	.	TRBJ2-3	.	TGTGCCAGCACCCCCGGCAGACGGGCAGATACGCAGTATTTT	CASTPGRRADTQYF
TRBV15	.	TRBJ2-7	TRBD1	TGTGCCACCAGCAGAGATCTCGTCAGGGGGAGCGAGCAGTACTTC	CATSRDLVRGSEQYF
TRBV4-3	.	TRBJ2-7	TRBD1	TGCGCCAGCAGCCCTCGGACAGGGGGGACCTACGAGCAGTACTTC	CASSPRTGGTYEQYF
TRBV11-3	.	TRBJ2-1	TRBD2	TGTGCCAGCGCGAGCGGGGGGGACGATGAGCAGTTCTTC	CASASGGDDEQFF
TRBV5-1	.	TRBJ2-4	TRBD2	TGCGCCAGCAGCGTGACCCATCTAGCGGTTAAAAACATTCAGTACTTC	CASSVTHLAVKNIQYF
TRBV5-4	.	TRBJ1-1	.	TGTGCCAGCATGACCGGCGGACTCTTGAACACTGAAGCTTTCTTT	CASMTGGLLNTEAFF
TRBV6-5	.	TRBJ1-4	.	TGTGCCAGCTCACGCGGCGGGGAAACTAATGAAAAACTGTTTTTT	CASSRGGETNEKLFF
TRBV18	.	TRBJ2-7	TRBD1	TGTGCCAGCTCACCACCTCCGGGACAGGGGTTCTCCGAGCAGTACTTC	CASSPPPGQGFSEQYF
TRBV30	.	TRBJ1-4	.	TGTGCCTGGAGTAATCCTCGGCGGGCAACTAATGAAAAACTGTTTTTT	CAWSNPRRATNEKLFF
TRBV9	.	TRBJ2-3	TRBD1	TGTGCCAGCAGCGTGGGGACAGGAGATACGCAGTATTTT	CASSVGTGDTQYF
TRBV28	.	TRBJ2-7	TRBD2	TGTGCCAGCAGTTCCAGCGGGAGAAGAGGAGACGAGCAGTACTTC	CASSSSGRRGDEQYF
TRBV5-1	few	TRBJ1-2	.	TGCGCCAGCAGCTTGCGGGCAGGGGCCAGCTATGGCTACACCTTC	CASSLRAGASYGYTF
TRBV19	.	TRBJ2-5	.	TGTGCCAGTAGTAAGCCCTCCGAGACCCAGTACTTC	CASSKPSETQYF